Following are 16 T cell receptor beta chains from one sample sequenced in a study of T cell responses to AZD1222 COVID-19 vaccine. Here immunoSEQ multiplex PCR was the method, and the copy in TCRdb shows in-frame clones only, minus some. Altogether roughly 130,000 clones are present, 80% to 90% being singletons, with the ten largest covering around 20%. Sample: peripheral blood, taken on day 0 of MenACWY control vaccination. These receptors were taken from an adult in good health.

This chain joins TRBV28 and TRBJ2-7; 9 positions agree with TRBD2. Looked up from germline, CDR1 is MDHEN and CDR2 is SYDVKM. The length of the CDR3 is 13 residues. V shed 7 bases and J 4 bases; nucleotides not matched to a gene: 5. The CDR3 loop reads CASISGRNYEQYF. The CDR3 region has the DNA TGTGCCAGCATAAGCGGGAGGAATTACGAGCAGTACTTC.

The rearrangement links TRBV5-1 to TRBJ2-2; D gene ambiguous. The V gene lost 6 bases and the J gene lost 0 bases, with 15 bases spanning the gap. This CDR3 comprises 16 residues. Germline V gives CDR1 SGHRS, CDR2 YFSETQ. The CDR3 here is CASTPRLGPNTGELFF. The DNA for the CDR3 is TGCGCCAGCACCCCAAGGTTAGGGCCGAACACCGGGGAGCTGTTTTTT.

The gene calls are TRBV3-1 (or the pseudogene TRBV3-2) and TRBJ1-2; TRBD1 agrees at 7 bases. Unmatched junction bases numbered 10, after V lost 3 bases and J lost 3 bases. CDR3 size: 16 residues. Germline CDR1 and CDR2: LGHDT and YNNKEL (reference sequence). In DNA, the CDR3 is TGTGCCAGCAGCCACCTAGGCCAGGGGGTATACTATGGCTACACCTTC. It translates to CASSHLGQGVYYGYTF.

The CDR3 nucleotides are TGTGCCAGCGTTGAGGTCCCGGAGAATTCACCCCTCCACTTT. Its protein is CASVEVPENSPLHF. The chain recombines TRBV2 with TRBJ1-6; D ambiguous. V lost 8 bases and J 7 bases, leaving 15 bases between the germline ends. The CDR3 has 14 residues. The germline V gene encodes CDR1 SNHLY and CDR2 FYNNEI.

V gene TRBV18 combines with J gene TRBJ2-2; TRBD2 agrees at 10 bases. The CDR3 runs 15 residues. V shed 5 bases, J shed 5 bases, and the junction held 5 bases outside the gene matches. Germline values: CDR1 KGHSH, CDR2 LQKENI. Written as DNA, the CDR3 is TGTGCCAGCTCAATTAGCGGGAGGAGAACCGGGGAGCTGTTTTTT. It encodes CASSISGRRTGELFF.

This sequence joins TRBV5-1 and TRBJ1-5; a weak D match, TRBD1 (6 bases). Germline V lookup: CDR1 SGHRS, CDR2 YFSETQ. The V and J ends lost 3 bases and 7 bases respectively, with 17 bases between them. The CDR3 has 15 amino acids. CDR3 region: CASSSLGGPEQPQHF. CDR3 nucleotide sequence: TGCGCCAGCAGCTCACTGGGGGGCCCCGAACAGCCCCAGCATTTT.

The V and J genes are TRBV30 and TRBJ2-7; D may be TRBD2 (5 bases). With 3 bases removed from V and 0 bases from J, the gap between germline ends came to 12 bases. Per germline, CDR1 GTSNPN and CDR2 SVGIG (reference sequence). This CDR3 has 14 residues. CDR3 sequence (DNA): TGTGCCTGGAGGGGAAGCGGAGCCTCCTACGAGCAGTACTTC. Residues: CAWRGSGASYEQYF.

The rearrangement joins TRBV9 to TRBJ2-3, with D possibly being TRBD2 (5 bases). This CDR3 contains 15 residues. V was trimmed by 0 bases and J by 0 bases, leaving 8 bases between them. Per germline, CDR1 SGDLS and CDR2 YYNGEE. CDR3 coding DNA: TGTGCCAGCAGCGTAGGAGGCGGGAGCACAGATACGCAGTATTTT. It codes for CASSVGGGSTDTQYF.

V gene TRBV28 combines with J gene TRBJ2-3, with D uncertain. The CDR3 loop spans 11 amino acids. V gave up 8 bases and J gave up 5 bases, with 8 bases separating them. CDR1 is MDHEN, CDR2 SYDVKM, per germline. The CDR3 nucleotides read TGTGCCAGCGGTCCTCGAGATACGCAGTATTTT. Amino acids: CASGPRDTQYF.

J is TRBJ2-7 and V is TRBV10-3; no clear D. There are 15 residues in the CDR3. From germline, CDR1 is ENHRY and CDR2 SYGVKD. Trimming took 0 bases from V and 1 from J, leaving 10 bases between them. The CDR3 protein is CAISESYHSSYEQYF. Here the CDR3 DNA reads TGTGCCATCAGTGAGTCGTATCACAGTTCCTACGAGCAGTACTTC.

The chain recombines TRBV7-9 with TRBJ2-1; either TRBD1 or TRBD2 may fit D (5 bases each). Trimming removed 1 base at V and 6 bases at J, with 16 bases between. CDR1 is SEHNR, CDR2 FQNEAQ, per germline (reference sequence). This CDR3 has 16 residues. The CDR3 spells CASSLGIRDVGNEQFF. In DNA, the CDR3 is TGTGCCAGCAGCTTAGGGATCCGGGACGTTGGCAATGAGCAGTTCTTC.

The chain recombines TRBV3-1 (or the pseudogene TRBV3-2) with TRBJ1-6; D might be TRBD1 (5 bases). This CDR3 has 14 amino acids. The V and J ends lost 2 bases and 4 bases respectively, with 6 bases between them. CDR1 LGHDT and CDR2 YNNKEL come from the germline V gene (reference sequence). The CDR3 sequence is CASSQRQYNSPLHF. The CDR3 nucleotides read TGTGCCAGCAGCCAAAGACAGTATAATTCACCCCTCCACTTT.

The V gene is TRBV5-1, the J gene TRBJ2-2; no firm D call. The CDR3 runs 13 residues. Germline V gene sequence: CDR1 SGHRS, CDR2 YFSETQ. Between the trimmed V and J ends, which lost 0 bases and 10 bases, there was a span of 10 bases. The CDR3 DNA is TGCGCCAGCAGCTTGGGTACAGTCGAGGAGCTGTTTTTT. Translated, it gives CASSLGTVEELFF.

The chain has TRBV9 and TRBJ2-1; 7 bases match TRBD2. The trim removed 3 bases at V and 1 base at J, leaving 10 bases unmatched. The CDR3 spans 17 residues. CDR1 SGDLS and CDR2 YYNGEE come from the germline V gene. CDR3 region: CASSAQTSLISYNEQFF. In nucleotides, the CDR3 is TGTGCCAGCAGCGCTCAGACTAGCCTTATATCCTACAATGAGCAGTTCTTC.

The V call is TRBV28, the J call TRBJ1-1, with D uncertain. The CDR3 consists of 14 residues. The germline CDR1 and CDR2 sequences are MDHEN and SYDVKM. V was pared by 7 bases and J by 0 bases, with 12 bases between. Here the CDR3 reads CASITSIMNTEAFF. The CDR3 DNA follows: TGTGCCAGCATCACTAGTATTATGAACACTGAAGCTTTCTTT.

The chain joins TRBV5-1 to TRBJ2-3, with D perhaps matching TRBD1 (6 bases). This CDR3 is built from 16 residues. Per germline, CDR1 SGHRS and CDR2 YFSETQ. The ends were cut back, 4 bases at V and 2 bases at J, with 17 bases in the middle. This chain's CDR3 is CASSLTQGSATDTQYF. The CDR3 DNA follows: TGCGCCAGCAGCCTAACCCAGGGGAGTGCCACAGATACGCAGTATTTT.